This T cell receptor (beta chain) was captured by sequencing in a study of CD8 T cells in Susac syndrome. RNA, at about 0.5 to 1 ug, was reverse transcribed with random hexamers. The CDR3 of TCR beta was amplified by immunoSEQ multiplex PCR across 54 Vbeta and 13 Jbeta. TCRdb independently ran MiXCR on the immunoSEQ multiplex PCR reads; one entry per CDR3 protein. The sample lists approximately 270,000 distinct CDR3 sequences; roughly 95% were seen once. Sequencing was performed on CD4+ T cells from PBMCs. The source is a human donor with multiple sclerosis.

The CDR3 region has the DNA TGTGCCACCAGTGATCCACACGGGGGGACCAAAAACATTCAGTACTTC. This codes for CATSDPHGGTKNIQYF. The chain employs TRBV24-1 and TRBJ2-4; 7 bases map to TRBD2. CDR1 and CDR2 (germline): KGHDR, SFDVKD. J lost 2 bases, V lost 3 bases, and 6 bases had no gene match. The CDR3 spans 16 residues.